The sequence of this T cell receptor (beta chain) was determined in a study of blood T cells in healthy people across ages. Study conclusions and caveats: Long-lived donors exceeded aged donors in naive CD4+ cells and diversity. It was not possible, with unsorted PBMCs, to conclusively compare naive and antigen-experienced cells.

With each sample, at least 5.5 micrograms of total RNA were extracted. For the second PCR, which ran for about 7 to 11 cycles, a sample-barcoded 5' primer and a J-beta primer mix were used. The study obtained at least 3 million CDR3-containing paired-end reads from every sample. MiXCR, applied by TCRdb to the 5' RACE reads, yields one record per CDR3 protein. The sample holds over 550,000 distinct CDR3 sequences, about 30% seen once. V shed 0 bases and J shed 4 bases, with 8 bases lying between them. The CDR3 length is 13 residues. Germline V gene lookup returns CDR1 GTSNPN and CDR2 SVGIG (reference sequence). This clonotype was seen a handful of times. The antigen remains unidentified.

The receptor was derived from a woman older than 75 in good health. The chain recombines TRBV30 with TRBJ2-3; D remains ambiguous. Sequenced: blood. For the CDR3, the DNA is TGTGCCTGGAGTGTACGGATCGCAGATACGCAGTATTTT. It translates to CAWSVRIADTQYF. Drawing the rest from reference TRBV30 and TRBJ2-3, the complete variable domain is SQTIHQWPATLVQPVGSPLSLECTVEGTSNPNLYWYRQAAGRGLQLLFYSVGIGQISSEVPQNLSASRPQDRQFILSSKKLLLSDSGFYLCAWSVRIADTQYFGPGTRLTVL.